This T cell receptor (beta chain) was identified in a study of type 1 regulatory T cells. This clonotype was seen only a few times. CDR3 length equals 14 residues. V trimming: 7 bases; J trimming: 4 bases; junction bases outside the gene matches: 8. The germline V gene encodes CDR1 MNHEY and CDR2 SVGEGT. One entry per CDR3 protein, called by TCRdb with MiXCR from the reads. The sample has approximately 97,000 distinct CDR3 sequences, around 30% seen once; the top ten hold 2.2%. The sequence was collected from a human donor in good health. Input material: CD4+ T cells, either the whole sample or a sorted fraction (not recorded which). The chain is built from TRBV6-2 or TRBV6-3 and TRBJ2-3, with TRBD2 matching 7 bases. This chain's CDR3 is CASTQGGVADTQYF. The DNA for the CDR3 is TGTGCCAGCACCCAGGGAGGGGTCGCAGATACGCAGTATTTT.